These 23 T cell receptor beta chains originate from one sample sequenced in a study of T cells in Graves' hyperthyroidism and ophthalmopathy. Amplification yielded TCR beta CDR3 regions, with RNA transcripts as the source. Initially, a first-round RT-PCR of the TCR CDR3 employed the HTBI primer set. TCRdb re-called the multiplex PCR reads through MiXCR, storing one row per CDR3 protein. The profile shows almost 500,000 distinct CDR3 sequences, roughly 22% of them singletons. The specimen was blood. Receptors were obtained from a woman aged 70-85 years with Graves' ophthalmopathy.

Only a few counts were recorded for this clonotype. The junction departs from germline at one end; a sequencing error may be responsible. This rearrangement joins TRBV12-5 to TRBJ1-3, with D perhaps TRBD1 (5 bases). CDR1 LGHNT and CDR2 FRNRAP come from the germline V gene. This CDR3 contains 14 residues. This CDR3 reads CASGLGGQGITIYF. The CDR3 bases are TGTGCTAGTGGTTTGGGAGGACAAGGAATCACCATATATTTT.

This clonotype was recorded at least ten times. The CDR3 region is CASSYRGTDTQYF. The CDR3 coding sequence is TGTGCCAGCAGTTACAGGGGGACAGATACGCAGTATTTT. The chain has TRBV6-5 and TRBJ2-3, with a possible D match to TRBD1 (6 bases). Germline CDR1 MNHEY, CDR2 SVGAGI. V dropped 2 bases and J dropped 3 bases, with 6 bases sitting between them. The CDR3 extends over 13 amino acids.

This clonotype was recorded at least ten times. The chain couples TRBV11-1 to TRBJ2-3; D ambiguous. Germline CDR1 is SGHAT and CDR2 is FQDESV (reference sequence). CDR3 length: 15 residues. Trimming took 1 base from V and 1 from J, leaving 9 bases between them. The CDR3 DNA reads as TGTGCCAGCAGCTTAGTGTCCGGGCGCACAGATACGCAGTATTTT. It translates to CASSLVSGRTDTQYF.

Only one count was recorded for this clonotype. A read error may explain this, as a much larger clone is one base away. This chain joins TRBV12-3 or TRBV12-4 and TRBJ1-2; 7 bases map to TRBD1. This CDR3 region has 13 residues. V shed 5 bases, J shed 7 bases, and the junction held 7 bases outside the gene matches. CDR3 sequence: CASSPGTACGYTF. The CDR3 nucleotides are TGTGCCAGCAGTCCCGGGACAGCGTGTGGCTACACCTTC.

The CDR3 reads CASRTGGNYGYTF. The CDR3 DNA reads TGTGCCTCGCGGACAGGGGGCAACTATGGCTACACCTTC. The rearrangement joins TRBV30 to TRBJ1-2; 11 positions agree with TRBD1. Germline CDR1 and CDR2: GTSNPN and SVGIG (reference sequence). V trimming: 7 bases; J trimming: 2 bases; junction bases outside the gene matches: 3. The CDR3 is 13 amino acids.

There are a few counts of this clonotype. The rearrangement links TRBV6-2 or TRBV6-3 to TRBJ1-1; 12 bases align to TRBD1. The CDR3 consists of 16 residues. Losses at the gene ends were 6 bases for V and 5 bases for J; bases not matched to a gene: 10. In germline, CDR1 is MNHEY, CDR2 SVGEGT. The CDR3 DNA reads as TGTGCCAGCAGAATACATTCGGGACAGGGGGCAACTGAAGCTTTCTTT. Translating gives CASRIHSGQGATEAFF.

This clonotype has ten or more counts. The V and J genes are TRBV7-2 and TRBJ1-2, with D uncertain. This CDR3 has 15 residues. CDR1 and CDR2 (germline): SGHTA, FQGNSA. Trimming shortened V by 5 bases and J by 8 bases, and 21 bases separated the two germline ends. The CDR3 nucleotides read TGTGCCAGCAGCACCGGCACGGGATGGATGGAAGGCTACACCTTC. Encoded protein: CASSTGTGWMEGYTF.

The chain is built from TRBV24-1 and TRBJ2-3; D possibly matches TRBD1 or TRBD2 (5 bases each). CDR3 length: 12 residues. The germline gives CDR1 KGHDR, CDR2 SFDVKD. Deletions cut 6 bases from V and 4 bases from J, with 7 bases between. CDR3 bases: TGTGCCACCAGTTGGGGGTCAGATACGCAGTATTTT. Amino acid sequence: CATSWGSDTQYF.

This clonotype appeared many times. The rearrangement uses TRBV12-5 and TRBJ1-5, with TRBD1 matching over 10 bases. J gave up 4 bases and V 5 bases, and 2 bases lay outside the gene matches. Germline lookup yields CDR1 LGHNT and CDR2 FRNRAP. CDR3 length: 14 residues. Here the CDR3 reads CASGQGQGNQPQHF. The CDR3 DNA reads as TGTGCTAGTGGTCAGGGACAGGGGAATCAGCCCCAGCATTTT.

This clonotype showed up many times. The chain recombines TRBV28 with TRBJ2-3, with 13 bases that match TRBD2. Germline CDR1 reads MDHEN; CDR2 reads SYDVKM. The CDR3 length is 15 residues. The junction had 4 bases not matched to a gene; V was cut back by 5 bases and J by 5 bases. DNA of the CDR3: TGTGCCAGCAGTACGGGGACTAGCGGGGAAGATACGCAGTATTTT. Translating gives CASSTGTSGEDTQYF.

This clonotype showed up just a few times. The chain uses TRBV10-3 and TRBJ1-5, with D perhaps matching TRBD1 (5 bases). This CDR3 has 14 residues. Germline lookup yields CDR1 ENHRY and CDR2 SYGVKD. The V end lost 6 bases, the J end lost 2 bases, and 11 bases lay between the germline ends. The DNA for the CDR3 is TGTGCCATCAGGCCGGGGGTGGGCAATCAGCCCCAGCATTTT. Its protein is CAIRPGVGNQPQHF.

This clonotype was seen more than once but under ten times. CDR3 in DNA: TGCAGTGCTACCTCATTAGCGGACTACACAGATACGCAGTATTTT. Translating gives CSATSLADYTDTQYF. This chain uses TRBV20-1 with TRBJ2-3, with a tentative D call TRBD2 (6 bases). With 4 bases removed from V and 2 bases from J, the gap between germline ends came to 16 bases. Germline CDR1 DFQATT, CDR2 SNEGSKA (reference sequence). The CDR3 has 15 amino acids.

V and J are TRBV4-1 and TRBJ2-1, with 10 bases that match TRBD2. The length of the CDR3 is 16 residues. V dropped 4 bases and J dropped 5; count of bases not matched to a gene: 8. CDR1 is MGHRA, CDR2 YSYEKL, per germline. The CDR3, as DNA: TGCGCCAGCAGCCGTTCCGGGACTAGCGCTGACAATGAGCAGTTCTTC. It specifies CASSRSGTSADNEQFF.

This clonotype was detected only once. The chain employs TRBV19 and TRBJ2-6, with 8 bases matching TRBD1. The V and J ends lost 3 bases and 4 bases, in that order; junction bases with no gene match: 5. CDR3 length: 16 residues. Germline V CDR1 and CDR2: LNHDA, SQIVND (reference sequence). The CDR3 DNA reads TGTGCCAGTAGTATTCAGGGGGCAAGAGGGGCCAACGTCCTGACTTTC. This encodes CASSIQGARGANVLTF.

The chain carries TRBV6-1 and TRBJ2-1; D possibly uses TRBD1 or TRBD2 (5 bases each). This CDR3 contains 15 residues. CDR1 is MNHNS and CDR2 is SASEGT in the germline V gene. The ends were cut back, 3 bases at V and 3 bases at J, with 12 bases in the middle. The CDR3 loop is CASSDTGGYYNEQFF. CDR3 bases: TGTGCCAGCAGTGACACTGGGGGTTACTACAATGAGCAGTTCTTC.

This clonotype was seen at least ten times. The rearrangement uses TRBV19 and TRBJ1-1; D is perhaps TRBD1 (5 bases). The CDR3 totals 13 residues. Germline V gene data show CDR1 as LNHDA and CDR2 as SQIVND (reference sequence). Trimming cost V 8 bases and J 5 bases, with 15 bases left between them. This CDR3 is CASGEGKRTEAFF. The CDR3 region has the DNA TGTGCCAGTGGAGAGGGGAAGAGGACTGAAGCTTTCTTT. Combining the CDR3 with reference TRBV19 and TRBJ1-1 gives the whole variable domain DGGITQSPKYLFRKEGQNVTLSCEQNLNHDAMYWYRQDPGQGLRLIYYSQIVNDFQKGDIAEGYSVSREKKESFPLTVTSAQKNPTAFYLCASGEGKRTEAFFGQGTRLTVV.

This clonotype was seen a handful of times. V and J are TRBV6-1 and TRBJ2-4; 13 nucleotides match TRBD2. This CDR3 has 22 residues. V lost 8 bases, J lost 4 bases, and 26 bases stayed unmatched. The germline V gene encodes CDR1 MNHNS and CDR2 SASEGT. CDR3 sequence: CASLLAGGPIIRDNRRKNIQYF. Written as DNA, the CDR3 is TGTGCCAGCCTACTAGCGGGAGGGCCGATCATTCGGGATAATCGGCGGAAAAACATTCAGTACTTC.

This chain joins TRBV5-4 and TRBJ2-5; 8 nucleotides agree with TRBD2. With V trimmed by 0 bases and J by 5 bases, 15 bases remained unmatched. CDR1 and CDR2 (germline): SGHNT, YYREEE (reference sequence). The CDR3 extends over 18 amino acids. The CDR3 coding sequence is TGTGCCAGCAGCTTGGTCCCTTGGGGTGCGGGAGGAGAGGAGACCCAGTACTTC. Protein product: CASSLVPWGAGGEETQYF.

This clonotype was counted at least ten times. This chain joins TRBV12-3 or TRBV12-4 and TRBJ2-3, with 9 bases aligning to TRBD2. V was clipped by 5 bases and J by 3 bases; unmatched bases: 9. CDR3 length: 16 amino acids. The CDR3 spells CASSPSFSGSTDTQYF. For the CDR3, the DNA is TGTGCCAGCAGTCCGTCGTTTAGCGGGAGTACAGATACGCAGTATTTT.

This clonotype was counted a single time. This chain connects TRBV10-3 to TRBJ2-1; D not resolved. This CDR3 spans 11 amino acids. Germline lookup yields CDR1 ENHRY and CDR2 SYGVKD. V dropped 2 bases and J dropped 11 bases, with 7 bases sitting between them. CDR3 sequence (DNA): TGTGCCATCAGTGAGGGTAGGCAGCAGTTCTTC. Protein product: CAISEGRQQFF.

This clonotype was found a few times. The V and J genes are TRBV5-1 and TRBJ1-2; perhaps TRBD1 as D (6 bases). This CDR3 spans 13 amino acids. CDR1 and CDR2 from the germline V gene are SGHRS and YFSETQ. Between the trimmed V and J ends, which lost 6 bases and 8 bases, there was a span of 17 bases. In DNA form, the CDR3 reads TGCGCCAGCACCCTTCACAGGGACGGGGGCTACACCTTC. Translation gives CASTLHRDGGYTF.

This clonotype was detected only a few times. V is TRBV20-1 and J is TRBJ2-1; 9 positions agree with TRBD2. The CDR3 loop spans 16 amino acids. Germline values: CDR1 DFQATT, CDR2 SNEGSKA (reference sequence). The ends lost 2 bases at V and 7 bases at J; junction bases unmatched: 12. The CDR3 spells CSARRGGDGRGNEQFF. In DNA form, the CDR3 reads TGCAGTGCTAGACGCGGGGGGGACGGCCGCGGGAATGAGCAGTTCTTC.

V gene TRBV19 combines with J gene TRBJ1-2; 11 bases align to TRBD1. V was pared by 9 bases and J by 4 bases, with 7 bases of the junction left unmatched. The CDR3 extends over 14 amino acids. Germline values: CDR1 LNHDA, CDR2 SQIVND (reference sequence). CDR3: CASRTGGVLYGYTF. The CDR3, as DNA: TGTGCCAGCAGGACAGGGGGCGTACTCTATGGCTACACCTTC.